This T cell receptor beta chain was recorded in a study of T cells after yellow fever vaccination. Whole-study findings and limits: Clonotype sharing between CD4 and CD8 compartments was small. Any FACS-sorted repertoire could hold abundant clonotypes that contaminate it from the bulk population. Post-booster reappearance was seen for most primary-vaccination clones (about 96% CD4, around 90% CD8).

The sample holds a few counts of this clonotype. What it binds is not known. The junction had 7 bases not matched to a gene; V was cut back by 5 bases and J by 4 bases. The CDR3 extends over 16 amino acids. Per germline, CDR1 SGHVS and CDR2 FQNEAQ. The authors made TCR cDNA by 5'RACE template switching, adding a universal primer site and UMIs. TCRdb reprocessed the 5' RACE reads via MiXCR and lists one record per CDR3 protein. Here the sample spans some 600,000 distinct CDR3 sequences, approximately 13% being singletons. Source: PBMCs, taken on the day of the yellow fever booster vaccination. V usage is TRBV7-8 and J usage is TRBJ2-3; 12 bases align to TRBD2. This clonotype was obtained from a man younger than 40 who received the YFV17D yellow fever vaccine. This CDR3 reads CASSALLAGGSDTQYF. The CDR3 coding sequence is TGTGCCAGCAGCGCTCTTCTAGCGGGAGGGTCAGATACGCAGTATTTT.